This paragraph covers one T cell receptor beta chain sequence. This record belongs to a study of cytomegalovirus exposure and HLA in healthy donors. PCR was performed using 60 Vbeta and 13 Jbeta primers. TCRdb's copy holds only in-frame clones and misses some; the assay was immunoSEQ multiplex PCR. The top ten hold 1% of the sample, which has roughly 160,000 clones, over 75% seen once. Specimen: PBMCs. This TCR was sampled from a woman aged 50 to 60 in good health and CMV-seropositive.

CDR3 region: CASSQGLSYNSPLHF. CDR3 in DNA: TGTGCCAGCAGCCAAGGTCTCTCCTATAATTCACCCCTCCACTTT. The chain employs TRBV14 and TRBJ1-6; D gene unclear. There are 15 residues in the CDR3. Germline V CDR1 and CDR2: SGHDN, FVKESK. V was trimmed by 1 base and J by 0 bases, leaving 4 bases between them.